A selection of T cell receptor beta chains follows, all from one sample in a study of control samples from healthy donors and cancer patients. Measured with immunoSEQ multiplex PCR; TCRdb has only the in-frame clones, and not every one. The data contain fewer than 200,000 clones, around 90% of them singletons. What was sequenced was blood. The receptors derive from a woman aged 45-60 years in good health. The CDR3 runs from the conserved cysteine through the conserved F or W. Fields, in order: D gene, J gene, V gene, CDR3 protein. The D gene is left open where the match is weak.

- TRBJ2-5 TRBV27 CASSWPGETQYF
- TRBJ1-1 TRBV27 CASSLIARGTEAFF
- TRBJ2-5 TRBV15 CATSSVSGRETQYF
- TRBJ2-3 TRBV9 CASTVGGLGSDTQYF
TRBD1 TRBJ1-5 TRBV10-3 CAISGGTGVGQPQHF
- TRBJ1-5 TRBV5-1 CASRRQPNQPQHF
TRBD2 TRBJ2-1 TRBV11-2 CASSLASGGIGEQFF
- TRBJ1-2 TRBV4-3 CASSQDLQDFNYGYTF
- TRBJ1-1 TRBV10-3 CAISSQGQGTEAFF
TRBD2 TRBJ2-4 TRBV7-3 CASSLTSSGNDIQYF
- TRBJ1-5 TRBV30 CAWSAGDSNQPQHF
TRBD1 TRBJ1-1 TRBV18 CASSRRQGDMDEAFF
- TRBJ1-3 TRBV14 CASSQAAGSSGNTIYF